There are a few counts of the clone carrying this TCR beta chain. Germline CDR1 reads MDHEN; CDR2 reads SYDVKM. The CDR3 contains 17 residues. V lost 6 bases and J lost 2; bases outside the gene matches: 14. RNA transcripts were the source from which TCR beta CDR3 regions were amplified. HTBI-primed first-round RT-PCR preceded second-round multiplex PCR. TCRdb independently ran MiXCR on the multiplex PCR reads; one entry per CDR3 protein. The repertoire consists of fewer than 400,000 distinct CDR3 sequences, with about 16% occurring once and the leading ten covering roughly 1.5%. The source of the sample is a study of Graves' ophthalmopathy and Graves' hyperthyroidism.

The TCR was taken from a woman between 18 and 29 years old with Graves' ophthalmopathy. The V gene is TRBV28, the J gene TRBJ2-7; 9 bases are shared with TRBD1. The specimen sequenced was peripheral blood. CDR3 bases: TGTGCCAGCAGCCTCAACGAACGACAGGGGGGAGCCTACGAGCAGTACTTC. Translation gives CASSLNERQGGAYEQYF.